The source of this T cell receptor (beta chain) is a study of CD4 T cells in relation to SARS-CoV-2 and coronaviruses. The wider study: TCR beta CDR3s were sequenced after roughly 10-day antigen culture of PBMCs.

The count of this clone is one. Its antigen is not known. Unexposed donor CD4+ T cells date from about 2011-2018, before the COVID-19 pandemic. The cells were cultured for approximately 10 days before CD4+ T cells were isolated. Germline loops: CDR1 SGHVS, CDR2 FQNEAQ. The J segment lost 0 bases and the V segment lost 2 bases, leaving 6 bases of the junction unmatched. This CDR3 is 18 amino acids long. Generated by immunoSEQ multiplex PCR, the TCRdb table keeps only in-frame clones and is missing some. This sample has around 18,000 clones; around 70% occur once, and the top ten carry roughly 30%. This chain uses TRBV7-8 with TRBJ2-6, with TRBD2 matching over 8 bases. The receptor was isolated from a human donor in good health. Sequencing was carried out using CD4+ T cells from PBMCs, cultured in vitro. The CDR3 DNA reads TGTGCCAGCAGCTTATGGGGACTAGAATTCTCTGGGGCCAACGTCCTGACTTTC. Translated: CASSLWGLEFSGANVLTF.